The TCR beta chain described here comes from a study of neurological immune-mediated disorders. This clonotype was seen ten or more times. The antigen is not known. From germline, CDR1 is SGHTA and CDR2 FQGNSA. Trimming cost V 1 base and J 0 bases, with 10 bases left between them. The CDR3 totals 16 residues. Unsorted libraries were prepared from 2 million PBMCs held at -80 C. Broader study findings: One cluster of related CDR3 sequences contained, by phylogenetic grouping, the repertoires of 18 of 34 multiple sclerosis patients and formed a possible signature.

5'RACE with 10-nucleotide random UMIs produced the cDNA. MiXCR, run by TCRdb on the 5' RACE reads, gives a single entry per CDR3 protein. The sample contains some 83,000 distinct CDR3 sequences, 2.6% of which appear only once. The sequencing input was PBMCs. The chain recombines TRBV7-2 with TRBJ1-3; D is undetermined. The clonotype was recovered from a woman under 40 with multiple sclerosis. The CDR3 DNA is TGTGCCAGCAGCTTAGGGGTTCCGCGCTCTGGAAACACCATATATTTT. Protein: CASSLGVPRSGNTIYF. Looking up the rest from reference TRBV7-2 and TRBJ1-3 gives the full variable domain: GAGVSQSPSNKVTEKGKDVELRCDPISGHTALYWYRQSLGQGLEFLIYFQGNSAPDKSGLPSDRFSAERTGGSVSTLTIQRTQQEDSAVYLCASSLGVPRSGNTIYFGEGSWLTVV.